This T cell receptor (beta chain) was recovered during a study of spatial heterogeneity in lung cancer. The wider study: The count of detected beta-chain sequences consistently exceeded that of alpha-chain sequences. Each distinct TCR and UMI combination averaged more than ten appearances in raw reads.

Described time point: sample taken at primary tumor resection. Researchers sequenced whole RNA taken from tumor, nontumor lung or frozen PBMC without sorting. A total of under 80 untreated early-stage non-small cell lung cancer patients served as donors. This clonotype was counted ten times or more. Every TCR cDNA molecule bore a unique molecular identifier. TCRdb passed the 5' RACE reads through MiXCR, listing each CDR3 protein once. The sample lists 40,000 or so distinct CDR3 sequences; around 5.2% were seen once. CDR1 and CDR2 from the germline V gene are SNHLY and FYNNEI. This CDR3 spans 12 amino acids. The germline V and J ends were trimmed by 5 bases and 2 bases, with 5 bases remaining between them.

The chain is built from TRBV2 and TRBJ2-3; no clear D gene. The sample was PBMCs, taken at surgery. This sequence originates from a female donor with early-stage non-small cell lung cancer. For the CDR3, the DNA is TGTGCCAGCAGTTTTTCCACAGATACGCAGTATTTT. Its translation: CASSFSTDTQYF.